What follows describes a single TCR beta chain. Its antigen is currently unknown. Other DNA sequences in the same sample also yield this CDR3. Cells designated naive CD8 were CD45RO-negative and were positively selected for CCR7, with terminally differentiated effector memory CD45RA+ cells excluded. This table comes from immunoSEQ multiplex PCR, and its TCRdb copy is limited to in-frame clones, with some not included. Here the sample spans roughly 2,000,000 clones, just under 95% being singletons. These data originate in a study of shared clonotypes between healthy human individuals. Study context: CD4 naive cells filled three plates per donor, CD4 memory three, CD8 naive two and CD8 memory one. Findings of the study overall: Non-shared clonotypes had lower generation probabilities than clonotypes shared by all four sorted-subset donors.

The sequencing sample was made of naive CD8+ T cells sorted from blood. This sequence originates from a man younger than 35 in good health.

This CDR3 is CSVEEYNEQFF. CDR3 DNA: TGCAGCGTTGAAGAATACAATGAGCAGTTCTTC. V and J are TRBV29-1 and TRBJ2-1; D gene ambiguous. CDR1 is SQVTM and CDR2 is ANQGSEA in the germline V gene. CDR3 length: 11 amino acids. V lost 0 bases and J lost 4, with 1 base in between.